This entry is about one TCR beta chain. What it binds is unknown. This sample stems from a study of T cell responses to AZD1222 COVID-19 vaccine. Study-wide background: Pooled together were second doses at about 4 or about 12 weeks. Study-wide points: Most donors were white British, females outnumbered males, and clonal diversity was possibly underestimated. Of the AZD1222 recipients, only 5 to 7 were seropositive at baseline. Samples come after the peak T cell response, not at day 14.

The germline V gene encodes CDR1 SSHAT and CDR2 FNYEAQ (reference sequence). Trimming took off 4 bases at V and 0 bases at J, with 13 bases between the two ends. This CDR3 is 15 amino acids long. Measured with immunoSEQ multiplex PCR; TCRdb has only the in-frame clones, and not every one. Of about 130,000 clones listed, 86% are singletons. The J gene is TRBJ2-7, the V gene TRBV7-7, with a weak D call TRBD2 (5 bases). Specimen: peripheral blood, collected on day 0 of AZD1222 vaccination. This sequence was found in an adult in good health. Here the CDR3 DNA reads TGTGCCAGCAGCTCAGGACCGGGAAGCTCCTACGAGCAGTACTTC. As protein: CASSSGPGSSYEQYF.